The next 23 T cell receptor beta chains were all read from a single sample in a study of tumor and adjacent non-tumor tissue in lung cancer. A modified ARM-PCR protocol with three rounds of nested PCR amplified TCRbeta. TCRdb used MiXCR to reprocess the multiplex PCR reads, holding one entry per CDR3 protein. The sample records some 78,000 distinct CDR3 sequences, 80% to 85% being singletons. The template was RNA from unsorted bulk tissue. Sequencing was done on a sample of lung tumor tissue. These receptors were taken from a woman in her 50s with non-small cell lung cancer.

The V and J genes are TRBV11-2 and TRBJ2-7, with D possibly TRBD2 on 6 matching bases. This CDR3 spans 17 amino acids. Germline V gene lookup returns CDR1 SGHAT and CDR2 FQNNGV. V dropped 4 bases and J dropped 2 bases, with 21 bases sitting between them. The CDR3 spells CASSSAAGCMGPYEQYF. CDR3 coding DNA: TGTGCCAGCAGCTCAGCCGCGGGATGCATGGGGCCCTACGAGCAGTACTTC.

Comments on this clonotype: An end of the junction differs from the germline gene, which may be a read error. The rearrangement uses TRBV6-1 and TRBJ2-5; perhaps TRBD2 as D (5 bases). The CDR3 runs to 12 residues. Germline V gives CDR1 MNHNS, CDR2 SASEGT. DNA for the CDR3: TGTGCCAGCAGAGAGGGCGGAGAGACCCAGTATTTC. Amino acid sequence: CASREGGETQYF.

Worth noting for this clonotype: One end of the junction varies from germline; a read error may be responsible. The rearrangement uses TRBV28 and TRBJ1-4; D ambiguous. CDR1 is MDHEN and CDR2 is SYDVKM in the germline V gene. CDR3 length: 16 residues. CDR3 sequence reads: CASSETWSTTNEKLLF. The CDR3 DNA reads TGTGCCAGCAGTGAGACATGGAGCACAACTAATGAAAAACTGTTATTT.

Notes on this clonotype: At one boundary the junction diverges from the germline segment, which might be a read error. In DNA form, the CDR3 reads TGCAGTGCTAGTTACGAGGACTACGGCTACAGCTTC. Translation gives CSASYEDYGYSF. The V call is TRBV20-1, the J call TRBJ1-2; no firm D call. This CDR3 has 12 amino acids. Germline CDR1 DFQATT, CDR2 SNEGSKA (reference sequence).

The J gene is TRBJ2-1, the V gene TRBV20-1, with 8 bases lining up with TRBD2. The length of the CDR3 is 14 residues. Germline V gene sequence: CDR1 DFQATT, CDR2 SNEGSKA (reference sequence). In nucleotides, the CDR3 is TGCAACCCGTCACTAGCGGCGCCCTACAATGAGCAGTTCTTC. It is translated as CNPSLAAPYNEQFF.

V usage is TRBV20-1 and J usage is TRBJ2-1; TRBD2 agrees at 9 bases. Germline-derived CDR1 and CDR2 are DFQATT and SNEGSKA (reference sequence). Unmatched junction bases numbered 14, after V lost 8 bases and J lost 9 bases. The CDR3 is 14 amino acids. CDR3 nucleotides: TGCAGTACTGATAAGACTAGCGGTAGTGGTGAGCAGTTCTTC. Its protein is CSTDKTSGSGEQFF.

With respect to this clonotype: The junction shows a germline mismatch at one end, possibly a read error. The CDR3 DNA follows: TGTGCAAGCAACAAAGGGGGAGGGGACTACAATGAGCTGTTCTTC. As protein: CASNKGGGDYNELFF. The chain is built from TRBV11-2 and TRBJ2-1; the D gene is possibly TRBD2 (7 bases). The CDR3 extends over 15 amino acids. Germline V CDR1 and CDR2: SGHAT, FQNNGV.

With respect to this clonotype: A read error may account for a junction end that differs from germline. This sequence joins TRBV4-2 and TRBJ2-7, with 9 bases lining up with TRBD1. Germline loops: CDR1 LGHNA, CDR2 YNFKEQ. This CDR3 comprises 15 residues. The DNA of the CDR3 is TGTACCAGCAGCCCTGGGACAGGGAGCTCCTACGAGCAGTACTTC. Translation gives CTSSPGTGSSYEQYF.

On this clonotype: The CDR3 ends on some other residue instead of the conserved phenylalanine or tryptophan, so this is likely a read error. For the CDR3, the DNA is TGTACCAGCAGCACATCTCGGCGGTCAGGGGAGCAGTTCATC. Its protein product is CTSSTSRRSGEQFI. The rearrangement links TRBV6-2 or TRBV6-3 to TRBJ2-1, with D perhaps TRBD1 (5 bases). Germline loops: CDR1 MNHEY, CDR2 SVGEGT. The CDR3 runs 14 residues.

Of note for this clonotype: A junction boundary mismatches the germline segment, possibly from a read error. The chain joins TRBV20-1 to TRBJ2-7, with D tentatively TRBD1 (5 bases). This CDR3 is 15 amino acids long. Per germline, CDR1 DFQATT and CDR2 SNEGSKA (reference sequence). DNA for the CDR3: TGCAGTGCTAAAAGTGGCTGGACATGGGCCTACGAGCAGCACTTC. It specifies CSAKSGWTWAYEQHF.

Comments on this clonotype: Relative to the germline gene, one junction end is altered; a read error may explain this. The chain recombines TRBV6-1 with TRBJ2-3; D is uncertain. The CDR3 covers 13 residues. CDR1 is MNHNS, CDR2 SASEGT, per germline. DNA of the CDR3: TGTGCCAGCAGTCGTAACAATGCAGATAAGCAGTATTTT. This codes for CASSRNNADKQYF.

V gene TRBV28 combines with J gene TRBJ2-7; 8 bases line up with TRBD2. The CDR3 sequence is 16 residues long. The V and J ends lost 8 bases and 7 bases, in that order; junction bases with no gene match: 19. Germline V gene lookup returns CDR1 MDHEN and CDR2 SYDVKM. The CDR3 reads CASSGTSGNHQDEQYF. DNA for the CDR3: TGTGCCAGCTCCGGGACTAGTGGGAATCATCAGGATGAGCAGTACTTC.

This clonotype came up a few times. A much larger clone sits a single nucleotide away, making a read error possible. The rearrangement links TRBV14 to TRBJ1-2; possibly TRBD1 for D (5 bases). The CDR3 contains 14 residues. The V gene's germline CDR1 is SGHDN and CDR2 FVKESK. CDR3 residues: CASGQDGGPEGYTF. The CDR3 bases are TGTGCCAGCGGCCAAGATGGGGGACCAGAGGGCTACACCTTC.

This chain uses TRBV20-1 with TRBJ2-2; D not resolved. CDR1 is DFQATT and CDR2 is SNEGSKA in the germline V gene (reference sequence). Trimming took 1 base from V and 8 from J, leaving 11 bases between them. The CDR3 runs 13 residues. Here the CDR3 DNA reads TGCAGTGCTAGAGTTTTCCTCGAGGGGGAGCTGTTTTTT. The encoded protein is CSARVFLEGELFF.

The chain combines TRBV24-1 with TRBJ2-1; 7 bases are shared with TRBD2. The CDR3 runs 16 residues. CDR1 KGHDR and CDR2 SFDVKD come from the germline V gene. V shed 6 bases, J shed 7 bases, and the junction held 14 bases outside the gene matches. CDR3 nucleotides: TGTGCCACCAGTCACCCCGGCGGAGTGGGGGGGAATGAGCAGTTCTTC. Its protein is CATSHPGGVGGNEQFF.

Within the sample, this clonotype is medium-sized. This chain connects TRBV6-1 to TRBJ2-7; 8 bases map to TRBD1. There are 15 residues in the CDR3. Germline V gene lookup returns CDR1 MNHNS and CDR2 SASEGT. Unmatched junction bases numbered 8, after V lost 1 base and J lost 6 bases. This CDR3 reads CASSEVGQGVGEQYF. The DNA of the CDR3 is TGTGCCAGCAGTGAAGTAGGACAGGGAGTGGGCGAGCAGTACTTC.

For this clonotype: This is likely a read error, given that the CDR3 carries no conserved phenylalanine or tryptophan at its end. This chain links TRBV11-2 with TRBJ2-7, with TRBD2 as a possible D gene (6 bases). V lost 8 bases and J lost 2, with 25 bases in between. This CDR3 has 17 amino acids. CDR1 is SGHAT, CDR2 FQNNGV, per germline. The CDR3 loop is CASGLAAGRTGPYEQYL. CDR3 DNA: TGTGCCAGCGGTTTAGCCGCGGGACGCACGGGGCCCTACGAGCAGTACCTC.

V usage is TRBV29-1 and J usage is TRBJ2-7, with 7 bases lining up with TRBD1. The CDR3 has 15 amino acids. V was clipped by 6 bases and J by 1 base; unmatched bases: 12. Germline values: CDR1 SQVTM, CDR2 ANQGSEA. The CDR3 loop reads CSVIIRDSGSYEQYF. The CDR3 DNA sequence: TGCAGCGTGATAATCCGGGACAGTGGGTCCTACGAGCAGTACTTC.

Remarks on this clonotype: Given the absence of the conserved phenylalanine or tryptophan at the CDR3 end, a read error is likely. This chain connects TRBV11-2 to TRBJ2-1; D might be TRBD2 (6 bases). From germline, CDR1 is SGHAT and CDR2 FQNNGV. Between the trimmed V and J ends, which lost 7 bases and 1 base, there was a span of 20 bases. The CDR3 sequence is 17 residues long. CDR3 bases: TGTGCCAGCACCCCAGAGGACGGGGGAAGTTCCTACAATGAGCAGTTCCTC. Residues: CASTPEDGGSSYNEQFL.

V gene TRBV11-1 combines with J gene TRBJ2-1; TRBD1 is a possible D gene (6 bases). The germline CDR1 and CDR2 sequences are SGHAT and FQDESV (reference sequence). The V end lost 1 base, the J end lost 3 bases, and 10 bases lay between the germline ends. CDR3 length: 15 amino acids. This CDR3 reads CASSLGTESYNEQFF. The CDR3 DNA sequence: TGTGCCAGCAGCTTAGGGACAGAGAGCTACAATGAGCAGTTCTTC. Looking up the rest from reference TRBV11-1 and TRBJ2-1 gives the full variable domain: EAEVAQSPRYKITEKSQAVAFWCDPISGHATLYWYRQILGQGPELLVQFQDESVVDDSQLPKDRFSAERLKGVDSTLKIQPAELGDSAMYLCASSLGTESYNEQFFGPGTRLTVL.

As concerns this clonotype: At one end, the junction sequence differs from germline, possibly due to a read error. The V call is TRBV29-1, the J call TRBJ2-2, with 8 bases identical to TRBD2. CDR3 length: 15 residues. Germline lookup yields CDR1 SQVTM and CDR2 ANQGSEA. CDR3 sequence reads: CSVVLLTGGLGELFF. The CDR3 coding sequence is TGCAGCGTTGTTCTCCTGACGGGAGGGCTCGGGGAGTTGTTTTTT.

This clonotype was seen more than once but under ten times. Given the absence of the conserved phenylalanine or tryptophan at the CDR3 end, a read error is likely. J is TRBJ2-1 and V is TRBV20-1; TRBD2 matches at 7 bases. Trimming at V came to 6 bases and at J to 7 bases, leaving 12 bases not matched to a gene. CDR1 and CDR2 (germline): DFQATT, SNEGSKA (reference sequence). This CDR3 has 14 amino acids. CDR3 protein: CSAPGRYGYNEQFL. CDR3 DNA sequence: TGCAGTGCCCCCGGGAGGTATGGGTATAATGAGCAGTTCCTC.

The chain is built from TRBV6-6 and TRBJ2-1; D not resolved. Trimming cost V 7 bases and J 9 bases, with 16 bases left between them. Germline V gives CDR1 MNHNY, CDR2 SVGAGI (reference sequence). The CDR3 length is 13 residues. The CDR3 is CASTQTPLGEQFF. Here the CDR3 DNA reads TGTGCCAGCACCCAGACCCCTCTGGGTGAGCAGTTCTTC.